The 5 T cell receptor beta chains in this list originate from one sample, sequenced in a study of regulatory T cells in long-lasting Graves disease. According to the study, TCR beta libraries were built with iRepertoire HTBI primers and CDR3-region Arm-PCR. TCRdb re-called the multiplex PCR reads with MiXCR, one entry per CDR3 protein. The profile shows 530,000 or so distinct CDR3 sequences, approximately 16% of them singletons. Time point indicated: newly diagnosed GD, antithyroid drugs for less than 3 months. RNA extracted from PBMCs served as the sequencing template. Separately, the same data were catalogued under a study of T cells in Graves' hyperthyroidism and ophthalmopathy.

Here the sequenced sample was peripheral blood mononuclear cells (PBMCs), taken at new diagnosis, from a patient treated with antithyroid drugs. The receptors derive from a man aged 18 to 35 with Graves disease.

This clonotype was observed a handful of times. The rearrangement links TRBV7-9 to TRBJ1-1, with D possibly matching TRBD1 (5 bases). Germline V lookup: CDR1 SEHNR, CDR2 FQNEAQ (reference sequence). CDR3 size: 13 residues. The germline V and J ends were trimmed by 5 bases and 6 bases, with 13 bases remaining between them. The DNA for the CDR3 is TGTGCCAGCAGCCCGGGGCGTTTACCTGAAGCTTTCTTT. Protein sequence: CASSPGRLPEAFF.

This clonotype was counted only a few times. The J gene is TRBJ2-5, the V gene TRBV24-1, with D possibly matching TRBD2 (6 bases). The CDR3 covers 14 residues. The germline gives CDR1 KGHDR, CDR2 SFDVKD. Trimming shortened V by 5 bases and J by 2 bases, and 11 bases separated the two germline ends. CDR3 bases: TGTGCCACCAGTGTGATAGGGAGGCAAGAGACCCAGTACTTC. Translating gives CATSVIGRQETQYF.

J is TRBJ2-1 and V is TRBV18; 9 nucleotides align to TRBD2. This CDR3 is built from 15 residues. Germline V lookup: CDR1 KGHSH, CDR2 LQKENI. Losses at the gene ends were 1 base for V and 2 bases for J; bases not matched to a gene: 0. CDR3 residues: CASSPRTSAYNEQFF. CDR3 nucleotides: TGTGCCAGCTCACCACGGACTAGCGCCTACAATGAGCAGTTCTTC.

The chain carries TRBV7-9 and TRBJ2-5; D not certain. Germline values: CDR1 SEHNR, CDR2 FQNEAQ (reference sequence). Trimming removed 1 base from V and 1 base from J, with 13 bases in between. CDR3 size: 16 residues. CDR3 region: CASSLGATLGQETQYF. The CDR3 coding sequence is TGTGCCAGCAGCTTAGGAGCCACACTCGGCCAAGAGACCCAGTACTTC. The full variable domain, in which reference TRBV7-9 and TRBJ2-5 provide the parts outside the CDR3, is DTGVSQNPRHKITKRGQNVTFRCDPISEHNRLYWYRQTLGQGPEFLTYFQNEAQLEKSRLLSDRFSAERPKGSFSTLEIQRTEQGDSAMYLCASSLGATLGQETQYFGPGTRLLVL.

This clonotype occurred a few times. The chain carries TRBV20-1 and TRBJ2-1, with 8 nucleotides matching TRBD2. The J segment lost 7 bases and the V segment lost 6 bases, leaving 11 bases of the junction unmatched. The CDR3 sequence is 14 residues long. Germline CDR1 and CDR2: DFQATT and SNEGSKA (reference sequence). CDR3: CSAPISGGNNEQFF. CDR3 DNA: TGCAGTGCCCCCATCTCGGGAGGGAATAATGAGCAGTTCTTC.